The 9 T cell receptor beta chains in this list originate from one sample, sequenced in a study of response to subunit inactivated influenza vaccine. TCRdb re-called the RT-PCR reads with MiXCR, one entry per CDR3 protein. This table has 540,000 or so distinct CDR3 sequences, under 15% appearing once. The sequencing here drew on PBMCs from blood, taken roughly 46 days after vaccination. The receptors here all came from a man aged 50-60 years who received an inactivated influenza vaccine.

The chain combines TRBV5-1 with TRBJ1-5; no definite D call. Trimming removed 0 bases from V and 0 bases from J, with 10 bases in between. The CDR3 contains 16 residues. Germline V gene lookup returns CDR1 SGHRS and CDR2 YFSETQ. The DNA for the CDR3 is TGCGCCAGCAGCTTGGGGTACCCGAATAGCAATCAGCCCCAGCATTTT. Protein: CASSLGYPNSNQPQHF.

This clonotype was counted ten times or more. This sequence joins TRBV4-3 and TRBJ2-7; no clear D gene. Trimming shortened V by 0 bases and J by 3 bases, and 6 bases separated the two germline ends. CDR3 length: 13 amino acids. CDR1 is LGHNA and CDR2 is YSLEER in the germline V gene. CDR3 nucleotides: TGCGCCAGCAGCCAAGAACGTAACTACGAGCAGTACTTC. Its protein product is CASSQERNYEQYF.

This clonotype came up many times. The chain joins TRBV20-1 to TRBJ1-2; maybe TRBD1 (5 bases). Germline CDR1 reads DFQATT; CDR2 reads SNEGSKA (reference sequence). The CDR3 extends over 14 amino acids. V gave up 6 bases and J gave up 4 bases, with 18 bases separating them. CDR3 bases: TGCAGTGCCTCCAGAGGGGCGGCTTCCTATGGCTACACCTTC. Its protein is CSASRGAASYGYTF.

This clonotype has a count of ten or more. The rearrangement uses TRBV12-3 or TRBV12-4 and TRBJ2-7; a possible D gene is TRBD2 (6 bases). Trimming took off 5 bases at V and 0 bases at J, with 14 bases between the two ends. CDR3 length: 15 residues. The DNA of the CDR3 is TGTGCCAGCAGTCTAAGCGGGCCTAGCTCCTACGAGCAGTACTTC. Translated, it gives CASSLSGPSSYEQYF.

In this sample, this clonotype turned up a few times. This rearrangement joins TRBV3-1 to TRBJ2-1, with TRBD2 identical over 7 bases. CDR3 length: 15 amino acids. V shed 2 bases, J shed 8 bases, and the junction held 9 bases outside the gene matches. The germline V gene encodes CDR1 LGHDT and CDR2 YNNKEL (reference sequence). The chain's CDR3 is CASSQPGLGLDEQFF. The CDR3 DNA sequence: TGTGCCAGCAGCCAACCAGGACTAGGGTTGGATGAGCAGTTCTTC.

CDR3 nucleotides: TGTGCCAGCAGGAAGAGCGGGAGGGCAACCGAGCAGTACTTC. Protein: CASRKSGRATEQYF. The rearrangement joins TRBV27 to TRBJ2-7; 10 bases are shared with TRBD2. With 6 bases clipped from V and 6 bases from J, the junction kept 8 bases outside the gene matches. The CDR3 runs 14 residues. Germline V gene sequence: CDR1 MNHEY, CDR2 SMNVEV (reference sequence).

V gene TRBV9 combines with J gene TRBJ2-5; the D is unclear. CDR1 is SGDLS and CDR2 is YYNGEE in the germline V gene. The CDR3 spans 14 residues. With 0 bases removed from V and 1 base from J, the gap between germline ends came to 7 bases. The CDR3 DNA sequence: TGTGCCAGCAGCGTAGATCAACTCCAAGAGACCCAGTACTTC. Protein product: CASSVDQLQETQYF.

The chain carries TRBV20-1 and TRBJ2-7; 8 bases match TRBD1. CDR1 and CDR2 from the germline V gene are DFQATT and SNEGSKA (reference sequence). Losses at the gene ends were 0 bases for V and 5 bases for J; bases not matched to a gene: 6. The CDR3 has 14 amino acids. CDR3 amino acids: CSARDTDRVHEQYF. CDR3 in DNA: TGCAGTGCTAGAGATACGGACAGGGTCCACGAGCAGTACTTC.

This clonotype has only a few counts. The rearrangement links TRBV19 to TRBJ1-5; TRBD1 is a possible D gene (6 bases). The germline V gene has CDR1 LNHDA and CDR2 SQIVND (reference sequence). V was shortened by 8 bases and J by 1 base, with 15 bases between the two germline ends. The CDR3 loop spans 15 amino acids. The CDR3 bases are TGTGCCAGTCTAATCACAGGGACAAGCAATCAGCCCCAGCATTTT. Residues: CASLITGTSNQPQHF.